The clone carrying this TCR beta chain has a count of ten or more. Its antigen remains unknown. MiXCR was run by TCRdb on the PCR reads, yielding one entry per CDR3 protein. The sample has some 40,000 distinct CDR3 sequences, approximately 17% seen once. Naive CD8 T cells were picked out by sorting for CD8+CD4-CCR7+CD45RA+. Trimming removed 4 bases from V and 0 bases from J, with 18 bases in between. Germline-derived CDR1 and CDR2 are SGHRS and YFSETQ. This CDR3 contains 17 residues. The sample originates from a study of molecular identifiers for immune sequencing clone quantification. The study, taken as a whole, reports: Naive cells had under 1% of molecules in clones above 20 RNA copies, effectors over 99%.

The chain combines TRBV5-1 with TRBJ2-3, with D perhaps being TRBD1 or TRBD2 (6 bases each). This TCR was recovered from a human donor in good health. Some libraries in this study had Jurkat cell RNA spiked in. Specimen: naive CD8+ T cells from blood, with Jurkat cell RNA spiked in. The subset denotes: FACS-sorted CD8+CD4-CCR7+CD45RA+ naive T cells. The DNA of the CDR3 is TGCGCCAGCAGCCCGAGGGGGGCGGAATCTAGCACAGATACGCAGTATTTT. Amino acid sequence: CASSPRGAESSTDTQYF.